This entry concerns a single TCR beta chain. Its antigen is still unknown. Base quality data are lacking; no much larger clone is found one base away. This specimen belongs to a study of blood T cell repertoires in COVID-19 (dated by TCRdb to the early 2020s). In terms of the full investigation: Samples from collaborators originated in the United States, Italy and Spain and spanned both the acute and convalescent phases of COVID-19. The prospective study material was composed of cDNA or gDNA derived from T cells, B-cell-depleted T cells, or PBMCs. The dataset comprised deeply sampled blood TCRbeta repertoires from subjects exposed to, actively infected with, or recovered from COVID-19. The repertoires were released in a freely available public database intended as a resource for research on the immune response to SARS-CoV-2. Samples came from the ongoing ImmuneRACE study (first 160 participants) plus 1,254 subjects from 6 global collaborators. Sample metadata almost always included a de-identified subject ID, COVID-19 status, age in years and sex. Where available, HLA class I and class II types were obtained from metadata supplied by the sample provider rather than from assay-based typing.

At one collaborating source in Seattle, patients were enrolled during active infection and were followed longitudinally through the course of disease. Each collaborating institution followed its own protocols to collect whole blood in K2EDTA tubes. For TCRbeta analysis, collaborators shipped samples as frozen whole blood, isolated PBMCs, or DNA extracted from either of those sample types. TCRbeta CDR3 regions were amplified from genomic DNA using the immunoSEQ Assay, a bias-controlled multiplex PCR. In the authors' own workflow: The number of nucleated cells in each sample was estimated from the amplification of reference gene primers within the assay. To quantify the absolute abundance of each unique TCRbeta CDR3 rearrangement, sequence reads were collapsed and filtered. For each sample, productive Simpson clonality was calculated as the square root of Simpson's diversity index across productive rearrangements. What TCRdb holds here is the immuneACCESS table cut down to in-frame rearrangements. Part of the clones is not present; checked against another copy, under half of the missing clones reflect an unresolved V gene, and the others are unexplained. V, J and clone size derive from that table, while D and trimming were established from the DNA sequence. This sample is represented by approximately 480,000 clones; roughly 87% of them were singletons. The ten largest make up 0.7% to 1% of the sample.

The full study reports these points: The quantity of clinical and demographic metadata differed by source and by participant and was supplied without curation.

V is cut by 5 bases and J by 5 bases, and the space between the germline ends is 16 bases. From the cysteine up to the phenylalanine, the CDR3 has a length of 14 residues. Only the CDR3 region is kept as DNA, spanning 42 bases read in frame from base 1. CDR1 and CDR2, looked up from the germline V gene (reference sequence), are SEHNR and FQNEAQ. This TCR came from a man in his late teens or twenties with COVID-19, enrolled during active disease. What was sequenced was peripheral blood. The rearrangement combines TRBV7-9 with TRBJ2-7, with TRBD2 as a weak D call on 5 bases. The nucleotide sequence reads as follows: TGTGCCAGCAGCCGCGGGCCACCGAGGCACGAGCAGTACTTC. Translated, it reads CASSRGPPRHEQYF.